A single sample gave rise to the 21 T cell receptor beta chains below, sequenced in a study of cytomegalovirus exposure and HLA in healthy donors. Clones were read by immunoSEQ multiplex PCR, and TCRdb kept only the in-frame ones, dropping some. Among 150,000 to 200,000 clones listed, roughly 80% were seen once. Sequenced: PBMCs. The source is a man aged 25 to 40 in good health and CMV-seropositive.

The chain combines TRBV10-2 with TRBJ2-5; 7 bases are a match to TRBD1. CDR1 is WSHSY, CDR2 SAAADI, per germline. The CDR3 has 14 amino acids. The junction had 2 bases not matched to a gene; V was cut back by 4 bases and J by 0 bases. CDR3 residues: CASSARGYQETQYF. The CDR3, as DNA: TGCGCCAGCAGTGCCAGGGGGTACCAAGAGACCCAGTACTTC.

In the case of this clone: The junction shows a germline mismatch at one end, possibly a read error. CDR3 region: CASSLAGAIDTQYF. DNA for the CDR3: TGTGCCAGCAGCCTAGCGGGGGCAATAGATACGCAGTATTTT. V gene TRBV7-9 combines with J gene TRBJ2-3; 10 bases map to TRBD2. The CDR3 sequence is 14 residues long. From germline, CDR1 is SEHNR and CDR2 FQNEAQ (reference sequence).

The chain recombines TRBV27 with TRBJ2-3; D not certain. V lost 3 bases and J lost 2, with 15 bases in between. CDR1 is MNHEY, CDR2 SMNVEV, per germline (reference sequence). The CDR3 totals 16 residues. The CDR3: CASSFSPRHFTDTQYF. DNA for the CDR3: TGTGCCAGCAGTTTTTCCCCACGACATTTCACAGATACGCAGTATTTT.

This chain connects TRBV5-4 to TRBJ1-1; 8 bases map to TRBD1. The CDR3 sequence is 14 residues long. The germline gives CDR1 SGHNT, CDR2 YYREEE (reference sequence). The trim removed 2 bases at V and 4 bases at J, leaving 4 bases unmatched. The CDR3 DNA follows: TGTGCCAGCAGCTTCCCTGGGACAGGCACTGAAGCTTTCTTT. Residues: CASSFPGTGTEAFF.

V usage is TRBV7-2 and J usage is TRBJ2-7; 9 bases fit TRBD1. V shed 5 bases, J shed 3 bases, and the junction held 5 bases outside the gene matches. Germline values: CDR1 SGHTA, CDR2 FQGNSA. This CDR3 is built from 14 residues. This chain's CDR3 is CASSPGQGFYEQYF. As DNA, the CDR3 is TGTGCCAGCAGCCCGGGACAGGGTTTCTACGAGCAGTACTTC.

The rearrangement joins TRBV2 to TRBJ2-3; D is uncertain. With 2 bases removed from V and 8 bases from J, the gap between germline ends came to 5 bases. The CDR3 contains 11 residues. CDR1 and CDR2 from the germline V gene are SNHLY and FYNNEI. CDR3 in DNA: TGTGCCAGCAGTGAAACTGGTACGCAGTATTTT. Protein sequence: CASSETGTQYF.

V usage is TRBV29-1 and J usage is TRBJ2-1; 9 positions agree with TRBD1. Germline V CDR1 and CDR2: SQVTM, ANQGSEA. V shed 3 bases, J shed 7 bases, and the junction held 7 bases outside the gene matches. The CDR3 has 14 amino acids. CDR3 bases: TGCAGCGTTGAGGGGACAGGGACGGCAAATGAGCAGTTCTTC. Encoded protein: CSVEGTGTANEQFF.

This chain uses TRBV9 with TRBJ2-7; D may be TRBD2 (6 bases). V gave up 0 bases and J gave up 2 bases, with 18 bases separating them. The germline CDR1 and CDR2 sequences are SGDLS and YYNGEE. The CDR3 extends over 17 amino acids. The CDR3 DNA reads TGTGCCAGCAGCGTAGGATGGAGGGACCCCAAGCCCTACGAGCAGTACTTC. Protein product: CASSVGWRDPKPYEQYF.

The count of this clone is one. The chain uses TRBV4-3 and TRBJ2-1; 9 bases line up with TRBD2. Losses at the gene ends were 0 bases for V and 4 bases for J; bases not matched to a gene: 4. In germline, CDR1 is LGHNA, CDR2 YSLEER. CDR3 length: 16 residues. DNA for the CDR3: TGCGCCAGCAGCCAAGATAGGACTAGCGAGTACAATGAGCAGTTCTTC. Translation gives CASSQDRTSEYNEQFF.

This CDR3 reads CAWGQTYGYTF. In DNA, the CDR3 is TGTGCCTGGGGACAGACCTATGGCTACACCTTC. V is TRBV30 and J is TRBJ1-2, with a weak D call TRBD1 (6 bases). The CDR3 has 11 residues. Germline V CDR1 and CDR2: GTSNPN, SVGIG (reference sequence). V shed 5 bases and J shed 4 bases, with 8 bases lying between them.

The CDR3 DNA reads TGTGCCGGGGGCAGGGGGCTCTACGAGCAGTACTTC. Its protein product is CAGGRGLYEQYF. This rearrangement joins TRBV11-2 to TRBJ2-7; TRBD1 matches at 8 bases. Germline lookup yields CDR1 SGHAT and CDR2 FQNNGV. V lost 11 bases to trimming and J lost 3 bases; unmatched junction nucleotides: 6. The CDR3 runs to 12 residues. The whole variable domain, filled in from reference TRBV11-2 and TRBJ2-7, reads EAGVAQSPRYKIIEKRQSVAFWCNPISGHATLYWYQQILGQGPKLLIQFQNNGVVDDSQLPKDRFSAERLKGVDSTLKIQPAKLEDSAVYLCAGGRGLYEQYFGPGTRLTVT.

This clone has just one count. This rearrangement joins TRBV4-2 to TRBJ1-1; D ambiguous. Trimming shortened V by 3 bases and J by 6 bases, and 20 bases separated the two germline ends. This CDR3 is 16 amino acids long. Germline V gene lookup returns CDR1 LGHNA and CDR2 YNFKEQ. CDR3 sequence: CASSHSGSTLTPEAFF. The CDR3 coding sequence is TGTGCCAGCAGCCATTCCGGGAGTACCTTAACACCTGAAGCTTTCTTT.

The CDR3 reads CASSHGLAGGPYNEQFF. The CDR3 DNA follows: TGTGCCAGCAGCCACGGACTAGCGGGGGGGCCATACAATGAGCAGTTCTTC. V gene TRBV5-4 combines with J gene TRBJ2-1, with 15 positions matching TRBD2. CDR1 is SGHNT, CDR2 YYREEE, per germline (reference sequence). The CDR3 consists of 17 residues. V shed 4 bases, J shed 4 bases, and the junction held 6 bases outside the gene matches.

V usage is TRBV9 and J usage is TRBJ2-1; a possible D gene is TRBD2 (5 bases). From germline, CDR1 is SGDLS and CDR2 YYNGEE. V was pared by 3 bases and J by 3 bases, with 19 bases between. This CDR3 region has 17 residues. The CDR3 DNA reads TGTGCCAGCAGCGGATGGGGTGGGGAGCGGATCTACAATGAGCAGTTCTTC. Translation: CASSGWGGERIYNEQFF. Drawing the rest from reference TRBV9 and TRBJ2-1, the complete variable domain is DSGVTQTPKHLITATGQRVTLRCSPRSGDLSVYWYQQSLDQGLQFLIQYYNGEERAKGNILERFSAQQFPDLHSELNLSSLELGDSALYFCASSGWGGERIYNEQFFGPGTRLTVL.

J is TRBJ2-7 and V is TRBV6-1; perhaps TRBD2 as D (5 bases). V was cut by 8 bases and J by 1 base, with 12 bases left in between. CDR1 is MNHNS, CDR2 SASEGT, per germline. The CDR3 covers 13 residues. The CDR3 protein is CASSRGRSYEQYF. The CDR3 DNA reads TGTGCCAGCTCCCGAGGGCGTTCCTACGAGCAGTACTTC.

The V call is TRBV7-3, the J call TRBJ1-2, with D possibly TRBD1 on 6 matching bases. Germline CDR1 SGHTA, CDR2 FQGTGA. This CDR3 has 14 amino acids. Trimming left V 5 bases short and J 8 bases short, with 18 bases between. In DNA form, the CDR3 reads TGTGCCAGCAGCCCAACGCGGGGGCCGGGCGGCTACACCTTC. Protein: CASSPTRGPGGYTF.

The chain joins TRBV15 to TRBJ1-4; 7 bases agree with TRBD1. CDR1 is LNHNV, CDR2 YYDKDF, per germline (reference sequence). The V and J ends lost 3 bases and 7 bases, in that order; junction bases with no gene match: 8. The length of the CDR3 is 15 residues. The CDR3 region has the DNA TGTGCCACCAGCAGCGACAGGGCCTTAGGTGAAAAACTGTTTTTT. Translated: CATSSDRALGEKLFF.

The rearrangement links TRBV4-3 to TRBJ2-1, with D possibly matching TRBD1 (5 bases). Trimming took off 1 base at V and 9 bases at J, with 13 bases between the two ends. Per the germline V gene, CDR1 is LGHNA and CDR2 is YSLEER. The CDR3 has 14 residues. CDR3 sequence reads: CASSQVRQRSEQFF. CDR3 coding DNA: TGCGCCAGCAGCCAAGTAAGACAGAGGAGTGAGCAGTTCTTC.

CDR3 in amino acids: CASSLDRLNEQFF. Written as DNA, the CDR3 is TGTGCCAGCAGCTTGGACAGGTTGAATGAGCAGTTCTTC. The V and J genes are TRBV11-2 and TRBJ2-1, with 7 nucleotides matching TRBD1. Germline values: CDR1 SGHAT, CDR2 FQNNGV. The CDR3 is 13 amino acids. With V trimmed by 3 bases and J by 7 bases, 3 bases remained unmatched.

As for this clone: No DNA is shown, since the ends of the CDR3 on it are uncertain; the CDR3 is the one TCRdb lists. The V call is TRBV5-6, the J call TRBJ1-2; TRBD1 was called by the table and not checked on the DNA. The V gene's germline CDR1 is SGHDT and CDR2 YYEEEE. The length of the CDR3 is 11 amino acids, counting both ends. The CDR3 is CASSFGQGYTF.

The chain uses TRBV5-4 and TRBJ1-2, with a tentative D call TRBD1 (6 bases). Looked up from germline, CDR1 is SGHNT and CDR2 is YYREEE (reference sequence). This CDR3 is built from 14 residues. With 4 bases removed from V and 8 bases from J, the gap between germline ends came to 18 bases. The CDR3 sequence: CASSPRGHERGYTF. CDR3 nucleotides: TGTGCCAGCAGCCCGAGGGGACACGAAAGGGGCTACACCTTC.